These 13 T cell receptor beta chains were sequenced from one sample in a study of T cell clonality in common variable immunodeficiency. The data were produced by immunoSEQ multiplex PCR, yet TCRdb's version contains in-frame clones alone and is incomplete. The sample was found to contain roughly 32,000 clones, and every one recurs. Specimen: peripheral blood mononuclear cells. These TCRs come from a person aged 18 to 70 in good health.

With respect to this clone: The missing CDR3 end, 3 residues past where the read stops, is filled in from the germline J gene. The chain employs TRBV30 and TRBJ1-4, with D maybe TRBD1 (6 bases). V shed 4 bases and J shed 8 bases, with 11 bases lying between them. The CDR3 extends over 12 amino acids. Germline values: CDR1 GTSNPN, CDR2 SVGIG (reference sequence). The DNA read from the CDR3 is TGTGCCTGGACGTCAGGGGTGGAAAAA. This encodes CAWTSGVEK. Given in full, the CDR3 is CAWTSGVEKLFF.

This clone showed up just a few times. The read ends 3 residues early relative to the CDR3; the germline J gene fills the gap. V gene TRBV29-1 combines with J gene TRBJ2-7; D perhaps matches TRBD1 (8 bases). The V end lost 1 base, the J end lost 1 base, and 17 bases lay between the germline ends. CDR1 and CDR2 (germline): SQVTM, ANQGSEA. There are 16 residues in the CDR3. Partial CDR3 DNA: TGCAGCGTTGAAGTTGGGGGGGGACAGGCGTCCTACGAG. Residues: CSVEVGGGQASYE. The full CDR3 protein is CSVEVGGGQASYEQYF.

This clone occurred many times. CDR3 sequence: CSAMPGLAGGNEQFF. The covered CDR3 bases are TGCAGTGCTATGCCGGGACTAGCGGGAGGGAATGAG. The chain recombines TRBV20-1 with TRBJ2-1; 16 bases are a match to TRBD2. The CDR3 end falls 3 residues outside the read, so it is completed with the germline J gene. Germline-derived CDR1 and CDR2 are DFQATT and SNEGSKA (reference sequence). V dropped 4 bases and J dropped 7; count of bases not matched to a gene: 4. This CDR3 has 15 amino acids.

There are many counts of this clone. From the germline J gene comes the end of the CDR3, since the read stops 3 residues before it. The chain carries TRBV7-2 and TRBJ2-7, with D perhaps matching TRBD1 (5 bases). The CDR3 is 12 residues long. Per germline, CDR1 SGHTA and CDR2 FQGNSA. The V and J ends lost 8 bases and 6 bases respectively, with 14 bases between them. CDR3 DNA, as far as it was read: TGTGCCAGCGCCGAAAGGGGTCTCGAG. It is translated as CASAERGLE. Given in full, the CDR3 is CASAERGLEQYF.

CDR3 in amino acids: CASTEGRGQAYYEQYF. The CDR3 DNA, read in part, is TGTGCCAGCACCGAAGGTAGGGGACAGGCTTACTACGAG. This rearrangement joins TRBV2 to TRBJ2-7; 8 bases align to TRBD1. The read stops 3 residues short of the end of the CDR3; the missing end is completed from the germline J gene. V shed 7 bases, J shed 3 bases, and the junction held 14 bases outside the gene matches. Germline V gene lookup returns CDR1 SNHLY and CDR2 FYNNEI. This CDR3 region has 16 residues.

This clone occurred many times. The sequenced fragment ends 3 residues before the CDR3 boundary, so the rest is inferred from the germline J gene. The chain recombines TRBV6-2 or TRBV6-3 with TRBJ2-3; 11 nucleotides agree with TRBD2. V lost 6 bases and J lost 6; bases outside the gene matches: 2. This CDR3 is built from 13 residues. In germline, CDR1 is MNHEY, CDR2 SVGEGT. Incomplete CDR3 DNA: TGTGCCAGCAGCGGACTAGCGGGCGATACG. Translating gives CASSGLAGDT. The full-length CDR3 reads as CASSGLAGDTQYF.

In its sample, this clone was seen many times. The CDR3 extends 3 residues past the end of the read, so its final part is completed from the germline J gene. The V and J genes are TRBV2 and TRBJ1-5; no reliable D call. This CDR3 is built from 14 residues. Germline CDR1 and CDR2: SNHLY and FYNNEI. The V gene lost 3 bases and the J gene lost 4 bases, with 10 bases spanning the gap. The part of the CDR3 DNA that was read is TGTGCCAGCAGTGACGTCAGTTTTAATCAGCCC. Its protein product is CASSDVSFNQP. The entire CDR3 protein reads CASSDVSFNQPQHF. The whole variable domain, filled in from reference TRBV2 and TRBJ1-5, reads EPEVTQTPSHQVTQMGQEVILRCVPISNHLYFYWYRQILGQKVEFLVSFYNNEISEKSEIFDDQFSVERPDGSNFTLKIRSTKLEDSAMYFCASSDVSFNQPQHFGDGTRLSIL.

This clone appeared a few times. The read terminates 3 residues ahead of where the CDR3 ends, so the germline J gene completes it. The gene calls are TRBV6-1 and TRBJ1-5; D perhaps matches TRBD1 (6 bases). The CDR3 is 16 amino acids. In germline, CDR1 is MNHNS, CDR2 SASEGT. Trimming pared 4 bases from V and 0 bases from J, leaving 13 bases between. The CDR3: CASSAPGGGSNQPQHF. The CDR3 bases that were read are TGTGCCAGCAGTGCACCCGGAGGGGGTAGCAATCAGCCC.

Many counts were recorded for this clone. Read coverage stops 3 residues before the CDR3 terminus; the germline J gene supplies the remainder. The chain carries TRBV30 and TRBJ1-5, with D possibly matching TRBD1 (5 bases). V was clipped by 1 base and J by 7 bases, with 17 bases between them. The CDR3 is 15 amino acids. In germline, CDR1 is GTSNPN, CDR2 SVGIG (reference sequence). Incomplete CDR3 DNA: TGTGCCTGGAGTGGGGGGGAGGGGATTGCCCAGCCC. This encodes CAWSGGEGIAQP. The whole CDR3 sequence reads CAWSGGEGIAQPQHF.

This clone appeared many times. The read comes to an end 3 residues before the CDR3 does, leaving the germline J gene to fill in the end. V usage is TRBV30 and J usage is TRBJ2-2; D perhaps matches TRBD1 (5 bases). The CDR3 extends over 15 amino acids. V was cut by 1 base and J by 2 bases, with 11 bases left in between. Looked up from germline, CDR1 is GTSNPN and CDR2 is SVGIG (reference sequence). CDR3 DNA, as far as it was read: TGTGCCTGGAGTGAGTTAGGGGCTAACACCGGGGAG. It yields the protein CAWSELGANTGE. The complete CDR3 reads CAWSELGANTGELFF.

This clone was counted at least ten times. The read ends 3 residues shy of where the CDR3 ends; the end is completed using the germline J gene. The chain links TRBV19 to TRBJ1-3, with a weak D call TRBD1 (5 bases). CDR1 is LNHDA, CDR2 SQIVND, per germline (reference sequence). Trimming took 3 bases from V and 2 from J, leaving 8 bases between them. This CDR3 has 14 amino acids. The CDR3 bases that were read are TGTGCCAGTAGTATGGGGGGGGCTGGAAACACC. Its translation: CASSMGGAGNT. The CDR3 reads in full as CASSMGGAGNTIYF.

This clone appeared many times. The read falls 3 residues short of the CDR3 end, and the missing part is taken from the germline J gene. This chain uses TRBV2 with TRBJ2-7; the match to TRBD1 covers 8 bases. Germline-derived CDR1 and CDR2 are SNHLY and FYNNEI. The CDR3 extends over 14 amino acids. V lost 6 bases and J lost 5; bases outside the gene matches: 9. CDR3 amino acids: CASSGQGASHEQYF. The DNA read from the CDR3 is TGTGCCAGCAGCGGACAGGGCGCGTCCCACGAG.

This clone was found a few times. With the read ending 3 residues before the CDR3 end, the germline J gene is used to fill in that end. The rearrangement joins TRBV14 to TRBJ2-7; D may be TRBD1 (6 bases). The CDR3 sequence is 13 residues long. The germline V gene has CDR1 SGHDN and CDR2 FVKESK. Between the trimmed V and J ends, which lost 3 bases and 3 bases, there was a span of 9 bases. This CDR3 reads CASSHMDSYEQYF. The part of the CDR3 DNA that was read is TGTGCCAGCAGCCATATGGACAGCTACGAG. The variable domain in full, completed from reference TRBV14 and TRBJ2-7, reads EAGVTQFPSHSVIEKGQTVTLRCDPISGHDNLYWYRRVMGKEIKFLLHFVKESKQDESGMPNNRFLAERTGGTYSTLKVQPAELEDSGVYFCASSHMDSYEQYFGPGTRLTVT.